This TCR beta chain derives from a study of CD8+CD57+ T cells in acquired aplastic anemia. Study context: Isolated CD4+ and CD8+ cells, once sorted, yielded DNA averaging around 2.9 ug. Points from the study as a whole: CD8+ Simpson's diversity in patients was not significantly different from that in controls.

Investigators profiled TCR beta VDJ and CDR3 from genomic DNA template. TCRdb analysed the reads with MiXCR anew, one entry per CDR3 protein. Here the sample spans some 180,000 distinct CDR3 sequences, about three fifths being singletons. CDR1 is MGHDK and CDR2 is SYGVNS in the germline V gene. V was clipped by 1 base and J by 5 bases, with 14 bases between them. The CDR3 is 15 amino acids. Note on this clonotype: What it binds is unknown.

Those patients picked for sequencing had displayed CD8+CD57+ cell expansion on flow cytometry. Every patient presented with severe acquired aplastic anemia. Sequenced material: sorted CD4+, CD8+, or CD8+CD57+ T cells (not recorded which) from PBMCs. The receptor comes from a human donor with aplastic anemia. The chain is built from TRBV25-1 and TRBJ1-1, with a weak D call TRBD1 (6 bases). DNA for the CDR3: TGTGCCAGCAGTGAATGGGGGGCGTTGGGGACTGAAGCTTTCTTT. Its protein product is CASSEWGALGTEAFF.